A single sample gave rise to the 28 T cell receptor beta chains below, sequenced in a study of blood T cells in healthy people across ages (dated by TCRdb to about 2015). The protocol used for the library was 5' RACE. Reads for this sample came from an Illumina HiSeq 2500. A second PCR of roughly 6 to 12 cycles was performed with a sample-barcoded 5' primer and a J-beta primer mix. In TCRdb, the public reads were trimmed at Q25 with fastp and aligned with MiXCR, with productive beta chains retained. CDR3 protein duplicates are merged, each entry listing the most common genes and DNA. Across this sample there are approximately 790,000 distinct CDR3 sequences, with about 62% seen only once. In total, the top ten clones hold roughly 26% of the sample. The material sequenced was blood. The receptors stem from a man between 25 and 39 years old in good health.

The rearrangement uses TRBV20-1 and TRBJ2-7, with D unclear. Germline V gene data show CDR1 as DFQATT and CDR2 as SNEGSKA (reference sequence). V was cut by 1 base and J by 2 bases, with 9 bases left in between. The CDR3 has 13 amino acids. The CDR3, as DNA: TGCAGTGCTAGAGGGGGTCAGACCTACGAGCAGTACTTC. Translating gives CSARGGQTYEQYF.

This chain connects TRBV6-6 to TRBJ2-1, with D tentatively TRBD1 (6 bases). The CDR3 consists of 15 residues. Trimming took 0 bases from V and 8 from J, leaving 14 bases between them. The germline V gene has CDR1 MNHNY and CDR2 SVGAGI (reference sequence). The CDR3 nucleotides read TGTGCCAGCAGTTACTCCGGGACACCCCTAGATGAGCAGTTCTTC. This gives the protein CASSYSGTPLDEQFF.

This clonotype has more than one count but fewer than ten. CDR3 bases: TGTGCCAGCAGCTTCACTCGTTGGGGCGAGCAGTACTTC. Amino acids: CASSFTRWGEQYF. The chain joins TRBV7-8 to TRBJ2-7; D gene ambiguous. This CDR3 is built from 13 residues. CDR1 is SGHVS, CDR2 FQNEAQ, per germline. Trimming shortened V by 3 bases and J by 6 bases, and 12 bases separated the two germline ends.

The chain joins TRBV5-5 to TRBJ1-5; a weak D match, TRBD1 (6 bases). V gave up 4 bases and J gave up 3 bases, with 20 bases separating them. Germline V lookup: CDR1 SGHKS, CDR2 YYEKEE (reference sequence). This CDR3 is built from 17 residues. The CDR3 bases are TGTGCCAGCAGCCCCTGGGCTCGACAGGTTATCAATCAGCCCCAGCATTTT. Its translation: CASSPWARQVINQPQHF.

J is TRBJ2-5 and V is TRBV7-2; 7 nucleotides line up with TRBD2. J was trimmed by 5 bases and V by 5 bases; bases with no gene match: 8. This CDR3 is built from 14 residues. The germline CDR1 and CDR2 sequences are SGHTA and FQGNSA. The CDR3 sequence is CASSRNFGRETQYF. Here the CDR3 DNA reads TGTGCCAGCAGCCGCAATTTCGGGAGGGAGACCCAGTACTTC.

There are a few counts of this clonotype. The chain employs TRBV4-2 and TRBJ2-1, with TRBD2 identical over 10 bases. Losses at the gene ends were 0 bases for V and 4 bases for J; bases not matched to a gene: 3. Looked up from germline, CDR1 is LGHNA and CDR2 is YNFKEQ. There are 16 residues in the CDR3. DNA of the CDR3: TGTGCCAGCAGCCAAGATTCTAGCGGGGGATACAATGAGCAGTTCTTC. Translated: CASSQDSSGGYNEQFF.

This clonotype was detected only a few times. The chain uses TRBV29-1 and TRBJ2-6; D is ambiguous. The germline gives CDR1 SQVTM, CDR2 ANQGSEA. The CDR3 totals 16 residues. Trimming cost V 0 bases and J 0 bases, with 9 bases left between them. Here the CDR3 DNA reads TGCAGCGTTGAAGATCTCCCAGTCTCTGGGGCCAACGTCCTGACTTTC. It codes for CSVEDLPVSGANVLTF.

The J gene is TRBJ2-5, the V gene TRBV7-2; D might be TRBD1 or TRBD2, each matching 5 bases. The end of the DNA aligns better with TRBJ2-7, so the J call may be wrong. The CDR3 is 14 residues long. Germline V gives CDR1 SGHTA, CDR2 FQGNSA. The CDR3: CASLSKSRESEQYF. CDR3 coding DNA: TGTGCCAGCTTATCCAAAAGCAGGGAGAGCGAGCAGTACTTC.

This clonotype was seen many times. V gene TRBV9 combines with J gene TRBJ2-7, with D unresolved. The CDR3 is 12 amino acids. Germline CDR1 reads SGDLS; CDR2 reads YYNGEE. Trimming pared 3 bases from V and 0 bases from J, leaving 4 bases between. In nucleotides, the CDR3 is TGTGCCAGCAGCGGAGGCTCCTACGAGCAGTACTTC. It codes for CASSGGSYEQYF.

The chain couples TRBV4-3 to TRBJ1-5; D is possibly TRBD1 (5 bases). Trimming cost V 4 bases and J 6 bases, with 16 bases left between them. CDR3 length: 15 residues. Germline CDR1 reads LGHNA; CDR2 reads YSLEER. The DNA for the CDR3 is TGCGCCAGCAGCCGGGGGTTTCGGGGGTCTCAGCCCCAGCATTTT. Protein: CASSRGFRGSQPQHF.

The chain uses TRBV28 and TRBJ2-7; D gene uncertain. Germline values: CDR1 MDHEN, CDR2 SYDVKM. V was pared by 5 bases and J by 3 bases, with 14 bases between. The length of the CDR3 is 14 residues. The chain's CDR3 is CASSALGISYEQYF. CDR3 sequence (DNA): TGTGCCAGCAGTGCCCTGGGGATAAGCTACGAGCAGTACTTC. The full variable domain, completed using reference TRBV28 and TRBJ2-7, is DVKVTQSSRYLVKRTGEKVFLECVQDMDHENMFWYRQDPGLGLRLIYFSYDVKMKEKGDIPEGYSVSREKKERFSLILESASTNQTSMYLCASSALGISYEQYFGPGTRLTVT.

The chain recombines TRBV27 with TRBJ2-7, with D unclear. V dropped 2 bases and J dropped 6 bases, with 17 bases sitting between them. The CDR3 is 15 amino acids. From germline, CDR1 is MNHEY and CDR2 SMNVEV (reference sequence). The CDR3 region is CASSLVTAPFGEQYF. CDR3 nucleotide sequence: TGTGCCAGCAGTTTAGTCACCGCCCCTTTTGGCGAGCAGTACTTC.

The gene calls are TRBV11-1 and TRBJ2-2, with D unresolved. Deletions cut 5 bases from V and 0 bases from J, with 7 bases between. CDR3 length: 14 amino acids. Germline V gene lookup returns CDR1 SGHAT and CDR2 FQDESV (reference sequence). The CDR3 here is CASSPQANTGELFF. The CDR3 nucleotides are TGTGCCAGCAGCCCCCAGGCGAACACCGGGGAGCTGTTTTTT.

The V gene is TRBV29-1, the J gene TRBJ2-4, with TRBD2 identical over 12 bases. The J call may not be correct, given that the DNA end is closer to TRBJ2-5. The CDR3 extends over 14 amino acids. In germline, CDR1 is SQVTM, CDR2 ANQGSEA. As DNA, the CDR3 is TGCAGCGTTGGACTAGCGGGGGCCGGGGAGACCCAGTACTTC. This sequence encodes CSVGLAGAGETQYF.

The genes are TRBV7-3 and TRBJ2-1; TRBD1 matches 8 bases. The V gene's germline CDR1 is SGHTA and CDR2 FQGTGA. The junction had 3 bases not matched to a gene; V was cut back by 0 bases and J by 8 bases. The CDR3 is 14 residues long. CDR3 residues: CASSLTDRADEQFF. DNA of the CDR3: TGTGCCAGCAGCTTAACGGACAGGGCGGATGAGCAGTTCTTC.

As DNA, the CDR3 is TGCGCCAGCAGCTTGGCGGGCGCTTTTACCTACGAGCAGTACTTC. Residues: CASSLAGAFTYEQYF. The V gene is TRBV5-1, the J gene TRBJ2-7; no definite D call. This CDR3 region has 15 residues. Germline CDR1 is SGHRS and CDR2 is YFSETQ. V was pared by 0 bases and J by 2 bases, with 12 bases between. Full variable domain (missing parts from reference TRBV5-1 and TRBJ2-7): KAGVTQTPRYLIKTRGQQVTLSCSPISGHRSVSWYQQTPGQGLQFLFEYFSETQRNKGNFPGRFSGRQFSNSRSEMNVSTLELGDSALYLCASSLAGAFTYEQYFGPGTRLTVT.

This chain joins TRBV6-5 and TRBJ1-1; D is perhaps TRBD1 (5 bases). Trimming shortened V by 6 bases and J by 0 bases, and 14 bases separated the two germline ends. The V gene's germline CDR1 is MNHEY and CDR2 SVGAGI. This CDR3 contains 15 residues. The CDR3 loop reads CASSKPRQLNTEAFF. The CDR3 DNA reads TGTGCCAGCAGCAAACCCAGACAGCTGAACACTGAAGCTTTCTTT.

V gene TRBV29-1 combines with J gene TRBJ2-7; unclear D gene. CDR3 length: 11 residues. V was cut by 2 bases and J by 7 bases, with 9 bases left in between. Germline CDR1 is SQVTM and CDR2 is ANQGSEA. CDR3 loop: CSVERSNEQYF. For the CDR3, the DNA is TGCAGCGTTGAACGGAGCAATGAGCAGTACTTC.

The chain carries TRBV3-1 and TRBJ1-2, with a tentative D call TRBD1 (6 bases). Trimming removed 0 bases at V and 3 bases at J, with 17 bases between. This CDR3 is built from 17 residues. Germline CDR1 LGHDT, CDR2 YNNKEL (reference sequence). The CDR3 loop is CASSQDLRGRVDYGYTF. The DNA for the CDR3 is TGTGCCAGCAGCCAAGATCTTCGGGGGCGGGTAGACTATGGCTACACCTTC. Full variable domain (rest looked up from reference TRBV3-1 and TRBJ1-2): DTAVSQTPKYLVTQMGNDKSIKCEQNLGHDTMYWYKQDSKKFLKIMFSYNNKELIINETVPNRFSPKSPDKAHLNLHINSLELGDSAVYFCASSQDLRGRVDYGYTFGSGTRLTVV.

The chain recombines TRBV30 with TRBJ2-2; a possible D gene is TRBD1 (5 bases). The germline V gene encodes CDR1 GTSNPN and CDR2 SVGIG (reference sequence). There are 14 residues in the CDR3. Deletions cut 7 bases from V and 2 bases from J, with 14 bases between. This chain's CDR3 is CASQRGPNTGELFF. The CDR3 bases are TGTGCCTCACAAAGGGGTCCCAACACCGGGGAGCTGTTTTTT.

This clonotype showed up just a few times. V is TRBV27 and J is TRBJ2-1; 8 bases match TRBD1. The V gene end was trimmed by 5 bases and the J gene end by 4 bases; junction bases not matched to a gene: 10. From germline, CDR1 is MNHEY and CDR2 SMNVEV (reference sequence). CDR3 length equals 16 residues. The CDR3 here is CASSQTRDRSYNEQFF. CDR3 DNA sequence: TGTGCCAGCAGTCAGACGCGGGACAGGTCTTACAATGAGCAGTTCTTC.

On this clonotype: Germline is not matched at one junction end, which may reflect a read error. The V and J genes are TRBV25-1 and TRBJ2-3; possibly TRBD2 for D (5 bases). Germline lookup yields CDR1 MGHDK and CDR2 SYGVNS. The CDR3 length is 15 residues. The CDR3 coding sequence is TGTGTCAGCAGTGACCTCCGGACTAGCACAGATACGCAGTATTTT. This translates into CVSSDLRTSTDTQYF.

The chain has TRBV20-1 and TRBJ2-3; 11 positions match TRBD1. Germline V gene data show CDR1 as DFQATT and CDR2 as SNEGSKA (reference sequence). There are 13 residues in the CDR3. J gave up 4 bases and V 7 bases, and 4 bases lay outside the gene matches. CDR3 sequence: CSGGTGGADTQYF. The CDR3 region has the DNA TGCAGTGGAGGGACAGGGGGGGCAGATACGCAGTATTTT.

This clonotype was picked up a small number of times. The rearrangement links TRBV20-1 to TRBJ2-6, with 7 bases lining up with TRBD2. The CDR3 extends over 16 amino acids. V dropped 6 bases and J dropped 0; count of bases not matched to a gene: 8. CDR1 and CDR2 from the germline V gene are DFQATT and SNEGSKA (reference sequence). CDR3 nucleotides: TGCAGTGCCGCGAGCGGGGCCCCCTCTGGGGCCAACGTCCTGACTTTC. Translated, it gives CSAASGAPSGANVLTF.

This chain uses TRBV28 with TRBJ2-5; 10 bases are a match to TRBD1. Germline CDR1 and CDR2: MDHEN and SYDVKM. V was pared by 6 bases and J by 4 bases, with 8 bases of the junction left unmatched. The CDR3 sequence is 15 residues long. CDR3 nucleotides: TGTGCCAGCAGGCAAGGACAGGGGGATTTAGAGACCCAGTACTTC. This codes for CASRQGQGDLETQYF.

The V and J genes are TRBV6-5 and TRBJ2-5; the match to TRBD2 covers 8 bases. The V segment lost 6 bases and the J segment 1 base; nucleotides outside the gene matches: 10. Germline values: CDR1 MNHEY, CDR2 SVGAGI. The CDR3 loop spans 16 amino acids. CDR3 residues: CASSPQRGTSQETQYF. CDR3 bases: TGTGCCAGCAGCCCCCAGCGGGGGACATCCCAAGAGACCCAGTACTTC.

The chain uses TRBV6-5 and TRBJ1-1, with 7 positions matching TRBD1. Germline CDR1 MNHEY, CDR2 SVGAGI. This CDR3 region has 13 residues. With V trimmed by 9 bases and J by 1 base, 5 bases remained unmatched. The DNA of the CDR3 is TGTGCCAGTCACAGGGGTGGGAACACTGAAGCTTTCTTT. Translation: CASHRGGNTEAFF.

This clonotype was observed a single time. An end of the junction differs from the germline gene, which may be a read error. The gene calls are TRBV24-1 and TRBJ2-1, with 10 bases identical to TRBD1. Per germline, CDR1 KGHDR and CDR2 SFDVKD. The length of the CDR3 is 15 residues. The CDR3 loop reads CTTSDPGTGEGEQFF. Here the CDR3 DNA reads TGTACCACCAGTGATCCAGGGACAGGGGAAGGTGAGCAGTTCTTC.